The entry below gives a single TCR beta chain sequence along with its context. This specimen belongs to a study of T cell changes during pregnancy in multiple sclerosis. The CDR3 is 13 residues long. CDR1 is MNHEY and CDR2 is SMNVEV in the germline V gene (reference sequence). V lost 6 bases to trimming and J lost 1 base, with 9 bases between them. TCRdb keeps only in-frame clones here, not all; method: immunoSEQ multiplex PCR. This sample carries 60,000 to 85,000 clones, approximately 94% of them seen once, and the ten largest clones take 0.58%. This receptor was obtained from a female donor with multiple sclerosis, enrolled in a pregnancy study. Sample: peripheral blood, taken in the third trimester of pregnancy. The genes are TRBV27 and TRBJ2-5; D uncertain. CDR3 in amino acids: CASSSLAQETQYF. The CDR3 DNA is TGTGCCAGCAGCTCCCTGGCCCAAGAGACCCAGTACTTC.